This T cell receptor beta chain was recorded in a study of T cells expressing NK-cell markers. Study-wide background: Sequencing of TCR beta repertoires drew on sorted CD3+CD56+NKG2C+, CD3+CD56+NKG2C- and CD3+CD56-NKG2C+ T cells. With respect to HCMV, most of the eight sequenced donors were seropositive, and one was seronegative.

What made the TCR beta cDNA was 5'RACE template switching with UMIs. One entry per CDR3 protein, without DNA, is what TCRdb gives after re-calling the 5' RACE reads. This sample's table reports about 260,000 distinct CDR3 sequences. Remarks on this clonotype: Its antigen is as yet unknown.

Points from the study as a whole: In a group of several donors, dominant NKG2C+ clonotypes represented 1.0-7.0% of CD8+ T cells.

Germline CDR1 is SGHRS and CDR2 is YFSETQ. This CDR3 comprises 14 residues. The chain recombines TRBV5-1 with TRBJ2-1; TCRdb names TRBD1, which stays unverified in the absence of DNA. Sequenced material: blood T cells: a sorted CD56 or NKG2C T cell subset, CD4+ or CD8+ T cells, or bulk PBMC T cells (not recorded which). The clonotype comes from a man between 18 and 29 years old in good health. The CDR3 region is CASSSGFQQGEEFF.